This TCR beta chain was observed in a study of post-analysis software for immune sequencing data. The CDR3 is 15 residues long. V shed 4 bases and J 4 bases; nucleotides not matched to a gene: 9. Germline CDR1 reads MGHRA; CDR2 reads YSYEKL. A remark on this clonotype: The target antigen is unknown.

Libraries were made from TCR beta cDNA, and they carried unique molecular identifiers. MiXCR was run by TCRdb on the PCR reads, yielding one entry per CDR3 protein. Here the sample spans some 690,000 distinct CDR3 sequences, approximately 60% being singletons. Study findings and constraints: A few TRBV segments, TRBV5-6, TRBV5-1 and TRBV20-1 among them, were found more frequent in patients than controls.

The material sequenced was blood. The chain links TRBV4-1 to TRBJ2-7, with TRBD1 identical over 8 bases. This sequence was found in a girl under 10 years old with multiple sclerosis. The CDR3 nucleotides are TGCGCCAGCAGCCCACCGGGGGACAGGAGGTACGAGCAGTACTTC. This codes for CASSPPGDRRYEQYF.